Each of the 6 T cell receptor beta chains below was sequenced from the same sample in a study of cytomegalovirus exposure and HLA in healthy donors. The PCR was carried out with 60 Vbeta primers and 13 Jbeta primers. The assay was immunoSEQ multiplex PCR, and TCRdb's table has in-frame clones only and misses some. The table lists around 51,000 clones, with roughly a quarter in the top ten. Sequencing was carried out using PBMCs. All receptors derive from a man aged 40-49 years in good health and CMV-seropositive.

V and J are TRBV27 and TRBJ2-7; perhaps TRBD2 as D (5 bases). This CDR3 region has 14 residues. V was pared by 2 bases and J by 3 bases, with 11 bases between. Per the germline V gene, CDR1 is MNHEY and CDR2 is SMNVEV (reference sequence). DNA for the CDR3: TGTGCCAGCAGTTTAGGAGGAATTCGCTACGAGCAGTACTTC. It specifies CASSLGGIRYEQYF.

This sequence joins TRBV6-5 and TRBJ2-3; unclear D gene. Germline loops: CDR1 MNHEY, CDR2 SVGAGI. V was clipped by 8 bases and J by 0 bases, with 12 bases between them. There are 14 residues in the CDR3. CDR3 bases: TGTGCCAGCGGCGACTCCTTTAGCACAGATACGCAGTATTTT. Protein: CASGDSFSTDTQYF.

The chain uses TRBV30 and TRBJ2-2, with 8 bases lining up with TRBD2. Germline V lookup: CDR1 GTSNPN, CDR2 SVGIG (reference sequence). V lost 2 bases, J lost 3 bases, and 5 bases stayed unmatched. The CDR3 spans 15 residues. CDR3 coding DNA: TGTGCCTGGAGTAGCGGGAGCGTCGACACCGGGGAGCTGTTTTTT. Amino acids: CAWSSGSVDTGELFF.

The rearrangement uses TRBV10-1 and TRBJ1-1; no definite D call. V was trimmed by 3 bases and J by 2 bases, leaving 4 bases between them. Germline CDR1 WNHNN, CDR2 SYGVQD (reference sequence). The CDR3 has 12 amino acids. Written as DNA, the CDR3 is TGCGCCAGCAGTGATCAAAACACTGAAGCTTTCTTT. Its protein is CASSDQNTEAFF.

The chain recombines TRBV7-6 with TRBJ2-7; the D gene is possibly TRBD1 (6 bases). Germline V CDR1 and CDR2: SGHVS, FNYEAQ. The V gene lost 5 bases and the J gene lost 0 bases, with 14 bases spanning the gap. This CDR3 has 15 residues. The CDR3 bases are TGTGCCAGCAGCCCTGAAGGGGGTCCCTCCTACGAGCAGTACTTC. Translating gives CASSPEGGPSYEQYF.

The chain joins TRBV9 to TRBJ1-1; D not certain. There are 14 residues in the CDR3. CDR1 and CDR2 (germline): SGDLS, YYNGEE. V lost 0 bases and J lost 7, with 13 bases in between. The CDR3 region is CASSVALGEGEAFF. CDR3 DNA: TGTGCCAGCAGCGTAGCTCTCGGGGAGGGTGAAGCTTTCTTT.